This TCR beta chain was identified during a study of cytomegalovirus exposure and HLA in healthy donors. CDR3 length: 13 amino acids. Germline loops: CDR1 MNHNS, CDR2 SASEGT. Remarks on this clone: Its antigen is currently unknown.

Study outcomes and limitations: Listed as cytomegalovirus-associated were over 150 TCR beta chains. Most TCR sequences were uncommon, yet certain public TCRs appeared in many donors. The tendency of first-cohort TCR clusters to co-occur in the roughly 120 validation repertoires was the finding of a later analysis. Confirmation was obtained in vitro that a few CMV-associated chains are specific for CMV antigens.

Here immunoSEQ multiplex PCR was the method, and the copy in TCRdb shows in-frame clones only, minus some. The sample consists of 200,000 to 300,000 clones, around 91% of them appearing once. The TCR was taken from a woman aged 25 to 39 in good health and CMV-seronegative. Sequenced input: PBMCs. The rearrangement uses TRBV6-1 and TRBJ2-3; 7 nucleotides match TRBD2. This chain's CDR3 is CGGRQRDTDTQYF. In DNA form, the CDR3 reads TGTGGAGGGAGACAGCGGGACACAGATACGCAGTATTTT.